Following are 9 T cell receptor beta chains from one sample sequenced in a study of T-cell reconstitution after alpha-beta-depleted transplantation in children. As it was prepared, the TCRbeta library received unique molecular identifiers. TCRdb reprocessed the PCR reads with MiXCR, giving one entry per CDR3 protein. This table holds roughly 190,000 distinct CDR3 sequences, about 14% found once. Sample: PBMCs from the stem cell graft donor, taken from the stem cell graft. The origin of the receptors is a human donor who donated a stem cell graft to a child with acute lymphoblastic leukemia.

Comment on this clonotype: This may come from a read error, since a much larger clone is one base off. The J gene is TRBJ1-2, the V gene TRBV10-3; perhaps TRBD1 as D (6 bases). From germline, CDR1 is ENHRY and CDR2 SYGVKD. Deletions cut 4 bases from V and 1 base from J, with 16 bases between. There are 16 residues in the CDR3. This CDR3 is CAISGSGGRSNYGYTF. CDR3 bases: TGTGCCATCAGTGGGTCTGGGGGCAGAAGTAACTATGGCTACACCTTC.

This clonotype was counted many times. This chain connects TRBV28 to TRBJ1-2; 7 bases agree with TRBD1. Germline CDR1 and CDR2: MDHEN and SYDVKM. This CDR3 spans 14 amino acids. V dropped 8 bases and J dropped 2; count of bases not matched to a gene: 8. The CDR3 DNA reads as TGTGCCAGCGGATCGGGGACAGAAAACTATGGCTACACCTTC. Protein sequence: CASGSGTENYGYTF.

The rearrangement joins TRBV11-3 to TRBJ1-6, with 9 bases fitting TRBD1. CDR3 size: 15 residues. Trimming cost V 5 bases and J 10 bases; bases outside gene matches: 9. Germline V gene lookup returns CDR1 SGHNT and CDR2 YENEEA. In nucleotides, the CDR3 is TGTGCCAGCAGCCGCGATGGGGACAGGGCCTCACCCCTCCACTTT. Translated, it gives CASSRDGDRASPLHF.

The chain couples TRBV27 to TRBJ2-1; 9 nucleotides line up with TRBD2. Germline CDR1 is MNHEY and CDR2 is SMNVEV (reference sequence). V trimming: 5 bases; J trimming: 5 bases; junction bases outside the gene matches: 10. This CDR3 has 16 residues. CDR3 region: CASSPTGTSQDNEQFF. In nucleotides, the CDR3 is TGTGCCAGCAGTCCTACCGGGACTAGCCAGGACAATGAGCAGTTCTTC.

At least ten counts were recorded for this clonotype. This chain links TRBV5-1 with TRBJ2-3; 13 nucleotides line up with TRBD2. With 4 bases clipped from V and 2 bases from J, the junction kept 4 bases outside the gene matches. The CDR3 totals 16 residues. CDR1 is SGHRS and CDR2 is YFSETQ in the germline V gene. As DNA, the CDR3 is TGCGCCAGCAGCCCCGGGACTAGCGGGATCACAGATACGCAGTATTTT. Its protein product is CASSPGTSGITDTQYF.

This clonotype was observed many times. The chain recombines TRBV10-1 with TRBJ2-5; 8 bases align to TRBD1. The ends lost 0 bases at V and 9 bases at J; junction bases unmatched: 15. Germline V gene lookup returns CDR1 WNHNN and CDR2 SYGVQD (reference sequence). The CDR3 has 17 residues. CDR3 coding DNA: TGCGCCAGCAGTGAGTCTAGGCCAGGGGGCGTCCGGGCCCCCCAGTACTTC. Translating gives CASSESRPGGVRAPQYF.

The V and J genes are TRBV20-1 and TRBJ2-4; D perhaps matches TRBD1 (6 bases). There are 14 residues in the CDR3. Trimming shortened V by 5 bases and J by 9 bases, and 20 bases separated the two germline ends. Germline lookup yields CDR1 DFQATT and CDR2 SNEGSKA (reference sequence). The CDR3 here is CSAGRQGYLGIQYF. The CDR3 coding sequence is TGCAGTGCTGGGCGTCAGGGGTACTTGGGCATTCAGTACTTC.

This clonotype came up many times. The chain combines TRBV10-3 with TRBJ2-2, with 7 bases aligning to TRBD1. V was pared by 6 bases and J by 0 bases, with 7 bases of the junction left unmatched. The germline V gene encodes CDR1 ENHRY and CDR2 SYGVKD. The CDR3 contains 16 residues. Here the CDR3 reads CAISPGQTSNTGELFF. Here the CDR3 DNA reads TGTGCCATCAGCCCGGGACAGACCTCGAACACCGGGGAGCTGTTTTTT.

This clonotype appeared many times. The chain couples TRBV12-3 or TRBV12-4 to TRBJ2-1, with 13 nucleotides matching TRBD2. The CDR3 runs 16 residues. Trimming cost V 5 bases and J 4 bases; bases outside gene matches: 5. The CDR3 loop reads CASSPRTSGRYNEQFF. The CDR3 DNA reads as TGTGCCAGCAGTCCCCGGACTAGCGGGAGATACAATGAGCAGTTCTTC.